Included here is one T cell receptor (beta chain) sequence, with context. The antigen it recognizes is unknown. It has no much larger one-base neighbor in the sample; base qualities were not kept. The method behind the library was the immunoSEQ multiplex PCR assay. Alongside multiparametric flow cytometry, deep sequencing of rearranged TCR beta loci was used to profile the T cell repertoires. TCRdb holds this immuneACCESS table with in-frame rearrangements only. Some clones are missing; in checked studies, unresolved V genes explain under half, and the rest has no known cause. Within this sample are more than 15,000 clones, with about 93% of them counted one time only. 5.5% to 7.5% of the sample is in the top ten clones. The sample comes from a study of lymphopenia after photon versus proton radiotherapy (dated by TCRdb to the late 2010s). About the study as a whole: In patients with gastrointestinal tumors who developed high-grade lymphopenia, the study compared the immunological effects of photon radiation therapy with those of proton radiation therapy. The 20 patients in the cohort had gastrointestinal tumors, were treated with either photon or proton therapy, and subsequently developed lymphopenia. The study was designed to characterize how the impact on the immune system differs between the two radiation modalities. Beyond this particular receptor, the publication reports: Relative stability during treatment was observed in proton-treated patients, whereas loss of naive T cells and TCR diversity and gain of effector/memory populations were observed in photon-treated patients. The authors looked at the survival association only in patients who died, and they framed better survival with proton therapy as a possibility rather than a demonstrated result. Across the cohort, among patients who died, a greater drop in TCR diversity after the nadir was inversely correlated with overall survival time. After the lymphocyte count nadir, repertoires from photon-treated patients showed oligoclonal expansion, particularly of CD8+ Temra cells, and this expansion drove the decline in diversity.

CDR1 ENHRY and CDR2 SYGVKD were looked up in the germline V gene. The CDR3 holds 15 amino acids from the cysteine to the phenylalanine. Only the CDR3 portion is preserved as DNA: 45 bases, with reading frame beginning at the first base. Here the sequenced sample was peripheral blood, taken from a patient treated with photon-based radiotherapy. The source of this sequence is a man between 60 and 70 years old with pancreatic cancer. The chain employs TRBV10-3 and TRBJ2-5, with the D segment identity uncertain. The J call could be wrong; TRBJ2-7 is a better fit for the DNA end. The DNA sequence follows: TGTGCCATCAGCGATATCCTCGGCAGCTCCTACGAGCAGTACTTC. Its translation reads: CAISDILGSSYEQYF.